The 30 T cell receptor beta chains given below trace back to one sample, sequenced in a study of post-analysis software for immune sequencing data. These receptors' targets are unknown. Researchers reported that TCR beta cDNA libraries carried unique molecular identifiers. TCRdb called the PCR reads again in MiXCR, with one record for every CDR3 protein. The sample carries about 540,000 distinct CDR3 sequences, roughly 34% recorded once. Whole-study results and caveats: Patients showed TRBV5-6, TRBV5-1 and TRBV20-1 among five TRBV segments more frequent than in controls.

Sequences were obtained from blood. These receptors were taken from a girl under 18 with multiple sclerosis.

In regard to this clonotype: A clone one base away is much larger, so this may be a read error. The V and J genes are TRBV6-5 and TRBJ2-7; a weak D match, TRBD2 (5 bases). Trimming stripped 4 bases from V and 0 bases from J, with 19 bases between. The CDR3 is made up of 17 amino acids. CDR1 and CDR2 (germline): MNHEY, SVGAGI. The CDR3 reads CASSCSKLEEVSYEQYF. DNA for the CDR3: TGTGCCAGCAGTTGCTCTAAATTGGAGGAGGTCTCCTACGAGCAGTACTTC.

This chain links TRBV29-1 with TRBJ1-3; D gene uncertain. Germline CDR1 SQVTM, CDR2 ANQGSEA. This CDR3 spans 15 amino acids. Deletions cut 1 base from V and 0 bases from J, with 10 bases between. The CDR3 nucleotides are TGCAGCGTTGAAGTGGGGAGTATCTCTGGAAACACCATATATTTT. It yields the protein CSVEVGSISGNTIYF.

This clonotype has only one observation. The chain employs TRBV5-1 and TRBJ1-2, with D perhaps TRBD1 (6 bases). Germline V gene sequence: CDR1 SGHRS, CDR2 YFSETQ. The CDR3 is 14 residues long. V was shortened by 1 base and J by 7 bases, with 14 bases between the two germline ends. The CDR3 spells CASSLWTVGSGYTF. The CDR3 DNA reads TGCGCCAGCAGCTTGTGGACAGTAGGAAGTGGCTACACCTTC.

The J gene is TRBJ2-1, the V gene TRBV28; D might be TRBD1 (6 bases). V lost 6 bases and J lost 10, with 16 bases in between. There are 13 residues in the CDR3. Germline V gene lookup returns CDR1 MDHEN and CDR2 SYDVKM. CDR3 loop: CASRKFGTPEQFF. The CDR3 nucleotides read TGTGCCAGCAGAAAATTCGGGACACCCGAGCAGTTCTTC.

The rearrangement joins TRBV7-9 to TRBJ1-2; D remains ambiguous. The CDR3 contains 14 residues. Trimming cost V 5 bases and J 3 bases, with 13 bases left between them. CDR1 is SEHNR, CDR2 FQNEAQ, per germline (reference sequence). CDR3 loop: CASSPPGLHYGYTF. The CDR3 DNA reads as TGTGCCAGCAGCCCCCCCGGGCTTCACTATGGCTACACCTTC.

This clonotype was picked up a small number of times. V gene TRBV5-4 combines with J gene TRBJ2-3; maybe TRBD2 (6 bases). This CDR3 contains 13 residues. Germline assignment: CDR1 SGHNT and CDR2 YYREEE (reference sequence). V lost 5 bases and J 2 bases, leaving 9 bases between the germline ends. The CDR3 nucleotides are TGTGCCAGCAGACCGGGACTCACAGATACGCAGTATTTT. Residues: CASRPGLTDTQYF.

This clonotype was observed a single time. The chain recombines TRBV6-6 with TRBJ1-4; D might be TRBD1 (5 bases). The CDR3 contains 13 residues. The V end was cut by 4 bases, the J end by 8 bases, with 11 bases between. Looked up from germline, CDR1 is MNHNY and CDR2 is SVGAGI (reference sequence). DNA of the CDR3: TGTGCCAGCAGTTCCCCGGGGGGGGAAAAACTGTTTTTT. Translation gives CASSSPGGEKLFF.

The J gene is TRBJ1-5, the V gene TRBV6-2 or TRBV6-3; D remains unclear. This CDR3 has 12 residues. CDR1 is MNHEY, CDR2 SVGEGT, per germline. V lost 2 bases and J 9 bases, leaving 8 bases between the germline ends. This CDR3 is CASSYPGGPQHF. In nucleotides, the CDR3 is TGTGCCAGCAGTTACCCTGGTGGGCCCCAGCATTTT.

V gene TRBV4-1 combines with J gene TRBJ2-3; 9 bases are shared with TRBD2. Unmatched junction bases numbered 10, after V lost 4 bases and J lost 5 bases. The CDR3 is made up of 16 amino acids. Looked up from germline, CDR1 is MGHRA and CDR2 is YSYEKL. The CDR3 loop reads CASSPLGAGGGDTQYF. The CDR3 DNA sequence: TGCGCCAGCAGCCCCCTCGGCGCGGGGGGGGGAGATACGCAGTATTTT.

This clonotype was seen ten or more times. The chain carries TRBV20-1 and TRBJ2-1; D is undetermined. V was cut by 8 bases and J by 10 bases, with 15 bases left in between. Looked up from germline, CDR1 is DFQATT and CDR2 is SNEGSKA (reference sequence). The CDR3 loop spans 11 amino acids. CDR3 region: CSPMDEYEQFF. The DNA for the CDR3 is TGCAGTCCCATGGACGAGTACGAGCAGTTCTTC.

This clonotype was counted only a few times. The chain uses TRBV5-1 and TRBJ2-1; TRBD2 matches at 8 bases. The V segment lost 0 bases and the J segment 8 bases; nucleotides outside the gene matches: 7. The germline V gene has CDR1 SGHRS and CDR2 YFSETQ. CDR3 size: 15 residues. The CDR3 sequence: CASSLAGGARYEQFF. The CDR3 region has the DNA TGCGCCAGCAGCTTGGCGGGGGGGGCCAGGTATGAGCAGTTCTTC.

CDR3 residues: CASSLAADPYQETQYF. CDR3 bases: TGCGCCAGCAGCTTGGCCGCGGACCCCTACCAAGAGACCCAGTACTTC. The chain joins TRBV5-1 to TRBJ2-5; D remains ambiguous. Between the trimmed V and J ends, which lost 0 bases and 0 bases, there was a span of 12 bases. Germline loops: CDR1 SGHRS, CDR2 YFSETQ. The CDR3 has 16 residues.

This clonotype was counted at least ten times. The V call is TRBV20-1, the J call TRBJ2-5; 8 nucleotides line up with TRBD2. Trimming removed 2 bases from V and 2 bases from J; junction bases left unmatched: 4. The CDR3 has 14 amino acids. The germline V gene encodes CDR1 DFQATT and CDR2 SNEGSKA (reference sequence). CDR3 loop: CSARRSGRQETQYF. Written as DNA, the CDR3 is TGCAGTGCTAGACGGAGCGGGAGACAAGAGACCCAGTACTTC.

This clonotype was detected once. This chain's CDR3 is CASREGNSPLHF. The CDR3 bases are TGCGCCAGCAGGGAGGGCAATTCACCCCTCCACTTT. The chain couples TRBV5-1 to TRBJ1-6; D is undetermined. This CDR3 has 12 amino acids. The V gene lost 5 bases and the J gene lost 7 bases, with 7 bases spanning the gap. Germline V CDR1 and CDR2: SGHRS, YFSETQ.

V gene TRBV20-1 combines with J gene TRBJ2-5; 9 nucleotides match TRBD1. This CDR3 is built from 13 residues. Per germline, CDR1 DFQATT and CDR2 SNEGSKA (reference sequence). With 5 bases clipped from V and 11 bases from J, the junction kept 12 bases outside the gene matches. The DNA of the CDR3 is TGCAGTGCTCATCGGACAGGGGTCGGAGAGCAGTACTTC. Translated: CSAHRTGVGEQYF.

In its sample, this clonotype was seen a few times. This chain connects TRBV7-9 to TRBJ1-2, with a possible D match to TRBD1 (6 bases). CDR1 and CDR2 (germline): SEHNR, FQNEAQ (reference sequence). Trimming removed 4 bases at V and 4 bases at J, with 16 bases between. This CDR3 has 15 residues. The CDR3 region is CASSSAGGQGYGYTF. The CDR3 bases are TGTGCCAGCAGCTCCGCGGGGGGCCAAGGCTATGGCTACACCTTC. Full variable domain (remainder filled in from reference TRBV7-9 and TRBJ1-2): DTGVSQNPRHKITKRGQNVTFRCDPISEHNRLYWYRQTLGQGPEFLTYFQNEAQLEKSRLLSDRFSAERPKGSFSTLEIQRTEQGDSAMYLCASSSAGGQGYGYTFGSGTRLTVV.

This clonotype came up many times. V gene TRBV9 combines with J gene TRBJ1-2; the D is unclear. Trimming removed 7 bases from V and 9 bases from J, with 13 bases in between. Germline CDR1 SGDLS, CDR2 YYNGEE. The CDR3 totals 11 residues. The CDR3 sequence is CASGDIPSYTF. The CDR3 DNA is TGTGCCAGCGGAGACATACCCAGCTACACCTTC. Using reference TRBV9 and TRBJ1-2 for the parts outside the CDR3, the full variable domain is DSGVTQTPKHLITATGQRVTLRCSPRSGDLSVYWYQQSLDQGLQFLIQYYNGEERAKGNILERFSAQQFPDLHSELNLSSLELGDSALYFCASGDIPSYTFGSGTRLTVV.

The chain joins TRBV18 to TRBJ1-2, with a tentative D call TRBD1 (5 bases). CDR3 length equals 14 residues. V was clipped by 2 bases and J by 5 bases, with 12 bases between them. Looked up from germline, CDR1 is KGHSH and CDR2 is LQKENI. The CDR3 sequence: CASSPEGSGYGYTF. CDR3 sequence (DNA): TGTGCCAGCTCACCAGAGGGATCAGGGTATGGCTACACCTTC. Together with reference TRBV18 and TRBJ1-2, the CDR3 gives the full variable domain: NAGVMQNPRHLVRRRGQEARLRCSPMKGHSHVYWYRQLPEEGLKFMVYLQKENIIDESGMPKERFSAEFPKEGPSILRIQQVVRGDSAAYFCASSPEGSGYGYTFGSGTRLTVV.

This clonotype was detected only a few times. This chain connects TRBV5-1 to TRBJ2-6, with D maybe TRBD1 (6 bases). This CDR3 is 15 amino acids long. Germline V gene sequence: CDR1 SGHRS, CDR2 YFSETQ. V shed 7 bases and J shed 0 bases, with 11 bases lying between them. Written as DNA, the CDR3 is TGCGCCAGCGGCCGGGACAACTCTGGGGCCAACGTCCTGACTTTC. This codes for CASGRDNSGANVLTF.

The chain employs TRBV20-1 and TRBJ2-1; TRBD2 aligns across 9 bases. Trimming removed 0 bases from V and 9 bases from J; junction bases left unmatched: 9. Germline V gene lookup returns CDR1 DFQATT and CDR2 SNEGSKA (reference sequence). CDR3 length: 15 amino acids. CDR3 DNA: TGCAGTGCTAGAGATTGGCGGGGGGGCCGGAGTGAGCAGTTCTTC. Its protein product is CSARDWRGGRSEQFF.

The chain couples TRBV20-1 to TRBJ2-7; 9 nucleotides line up with TRBD2. The CDR3 contains 16 residues. V shed 0 bases and J 4 bases; nucleotides not matched to a gene: 10. Germline V gene data show CDR1 as DFQATT and CDR2 as SNEGSKA (reference sequence). CDR3 in amino acids: CSARDSLERGVYEQYF. CDR3 bases: TGCAGTGCTAGAGACTCTTTGGAGCGGGGGGTATACGAGCAGTACTTC.

The chain is built from TRBV5-1 and TRBJ2-7; the D gene could be TRBD1 or TRBD2 (5 bases each). The CDR3 runs 14 residues. Trimming cost V 1 base and J 6 bases, with 14 bases left between them. Looked up from germline, CDR1 is SGHRS and CDR2 is YFSETQ. CDR3 sequence (DNA): TGCGCCAGCAGCTTGTCCCCTGGGGGTAGCGAGCAGTACTTC. This translates into CASSLSPGGSEQYF.

This clonotype was observed a handful of times. The chain combines TRBV27 with TRBJ2-3; D is undetermined. CDR3 length equals 14 residues. Germline CDR1 is MNHEY and CDR2 is SMNVEV (reference sequence). Trimming took 7 bases from V and 0 from J, leaving 11 bases between them. CDR3 sequence: CASTRPSSTDTQYF. CDR3 nucleotides: TGTGCCAGCACCAGACCTTCTAGCACAGATACGCAGTATTTT.

This clonotype has more than one count but fewer than ten. The chain recombines TRBV5-1 with TRBJ2-5, with 10 bases matching TRBD2. V lost 2 bases to trimming and J lost 0 bases; unmatched junction nucleotides: 4. The CDR3 is 16 amino acids. Germline V lookup: CDR1 SGHRS, CDR2 YFSETQ. CDR3 amino acids: CASSFPAGGNQETQYF. CDR3 bases: TGCGCCAGCAGCTTCCCAGCGGGGGGGAACCAAGAGACCCAGTACTTC.

The V gene is TRBV7-6, the J gene TRBJ1-5; D ambiguous. V was pared by 0 bases and J by 1 base, with 7 bases between. Germline values: CDR1 SGHVS, CDR2 FNYEAQ. This CDR3 region has 15 residues. Here the CDR3 DNA reads TGTGCCAGCAGCTTAGCGGATACCAGCAATCAGCCCCAGCATTTT. This encodes CASSLADTSNQPQHF. The full variable domain, rest sourced from reference TRBV7-6 and TRBJ1-5, is GAGVSQSPRYKVTKRGQDVALRCDPISGHVSLYWYRQALGQGPEFLTYFNYEAQQDKSGLPNDRFSAERPEGSISTLTIQRTEQRDSAMYRCASSLADTSNQPQHFGDGTRLSIL.

This chain uses TRBV13 with TRBJ2-5; D is uncertain. Germline CDR1 reads PRHDT; CDR2 reads FYEKMQ (reference sequence). The CDR3 runs to 13 residues. The V and J ends lost 1 base and 4 bases respectively, with 7 bases between them. The CDR3 coding sequence is TGTGCCAGCAGCTTAGCAGCTCCAGAGACCCAGTACTTC. Residues: CASSLAAPETQYF.

In its sample, this clonotype was seen a few times. The chain carries TRBV5-1 and TRBJ2-5; D may correspond to TRBD1 or TRBD2 (5 bases each). V was pared by 4 bases and J by 2 bases, with 9 bases between. Germline V gene lookup returns CDR1 SGHRS and CDR2 YFSETQ. This CDR3 spans 13 amino acids. The CDR3 sequence: CASSRDGQETQYF. Here the CDR3 DNA reads TGCGCCAGCAGCCGGGACGGACAAGAGACCCAGTACTTC.

The rearrangement uses TRBV21-1 and TRBJ2-3; TRBD1 was called by the table and not checked on the DNA. TRBV21-1 counts as a pseudogene. There are 14 residues in the CDR3. CDR3 DNA sequence: TGTGCCAGCAGCAAAGTGGGGGGAAGAGATACGCAGTATTTT. This sequence encodes CASSKVGGRDTQYF.

As to this clonotype: The DNA is left out, because the CDR3 cannot be placed on it with certainty; the CDR3 is given as TCRdb lists it. The chain has TRBV7-2 and TRBJ2-1; the tabulated D call, TRBD1, remains unverified against the DNA. The CDR3 numbers 17 amino acids, ends counted. Germline loops: CDR1 SGHTA, CDR2 FQGNSA. The CDR3 region is CASSLVGRGAIYNERFF.

The V gene is TRBV4-1, the J gene TRBJ1-2; 10 bases match TRBD1. V shed 6 bases and J 3 bases; nucleotides not matched to a gene: 19. The CDR3 contains 19 residues. Germline V gives CDR1 MGHRA, CDR2 YSYEKL. The CDR3 DNA is TGCGCCAGCAGGGGGAGAGCCGGGACAGGGGTTTCTCCCTACTATGGCTACACCTTC. Its protein is CASRGRAGTGVSPYYGYTF.